The 18 T cell receptor beta chains below were found in one sample sequenced in a study of beta chain features in type 1 diabetes (dated by TCRdb to 2017 to 2018). Preparation of the library involved the immunoSEQ multiplex PCR assay. All of the isolated RNA was reverse transcribed with the High Capacity cDNA Reverse Transcription Kit, so expressed TCRB transcripts were sequenced. The immuneACCESS repertoire file appears here via TCRdb, limited to in-frame rearrangements. These files lack a portion of the clones; in checked studies, under half of the deficit traces to unresolved V genes, and the cause of the others is not known. A total of just under 150,000 clones appear in this sample, over 9.5% of them only once. The top ten constitute around 1.2% of the sample. The sample was naive CD4+ T cells from blood. This sample's cell subset or site label indicates: true naive CD4+ T cells. The receptor source for this set is a man in his late teens or twenties in good health.

This clone was counted a few times. The gene calls are TRBV20-1 and TRBJ2-7, with D possibly matching TRBD2 (5 bases). CDR3 length: 11 residues. The germline CDR1 and CDR2 sequences are DFQATT and SNEGSKA (reference sequence). Trimming removed 6 bases at V and 7 bases at J, with 13 bases between. The CDR3 DNA sequence: TGCAGTGCGGACGGACTCCGTGAGCAGTACTTC. Translated, it gives CSADGLREQYF.

The chain links TRBV10-3 to TRBJ1-3, with a tentative D call TRBD1 (6 bases). The V end lost 7 bases, the J end lost 3 bases, and 7 bases lay between the germline ends. The CDR3 is 12 residues long. Germline loops: CDR1 ENHRY, CDR2 SYGVKD. The CDR3 DNA reads as TGTGCCATCAAGGACAGTGGAAACACCATATATTTT. Translation gives CAIKDSGNTIYF.

This clone was found a few times. The gene calls are TRBV4-3 and TRBJ2-7; 7 bases line up with TRBD1. V shed 2 bases and J 0 bases; nucleotides not matched to a gene: 4. CDR3 length equals 15 residues. In germline, CDR1 is LGHNA, CDR2 YSLEER. The CDR3 nucleotides read TGCGCCAGCAGCCAAACCGGGACAGCCTCCTACGAGCAGTACTTC. It is translated as CASSQTGTASYEQYF.

This clone has only a few counts. The chain carries TRBV7-2 and TRBJ1-4, with TRBD1 matching over 10 bases. J lost 7 bases, V lost 5 bases, and 7 bases had no gene match. This CDR3 spans 15 amino acids. The germline V gene encodes CDR1 SGHTA and CDR2 FQGNSA. The CDR3 nucleotides read TGTGCCAGCAGCAACCGACAGGGGGCGTCTGAAAAACTGTTTTTT. Encoded protein: CASSNRQGASEKLFF.

The table lists this clone with a few counts. CDR3 sequence (DNA): TGTGCCAGCAGCCCCCGAGAGACCCAGTACTTC. This codes for CASSPRETQYF. The chain carries TRBV11-2 and TRBJ2-5; no definite D call. This CDR3 spans 11 amino acids. Trimming stripped 5 bases from V and 4 bases from J, with 5 bases between. The germline gives CDR1 SGHAT, CDR2 FQNNGV.

This clone has a handful of counts. V usage is TRBV18 and J usage is TRBJ2-5; the match to TRBD1 covers 7 bases. Germline CDR1 reads KGHSH; CDR2 reads LQKENI. The CDR3 loop spans 13 amino acids. Trimming at V came to 6 bases and at J to 2 bases, leaving 3 bases not matched to a gene. The CDR3 loop reads CASSRTGQETQYF. CDR3 DNA sequence: TGTGCCAGCTCTCGGACAGGTCAAGAGACCCAGTACTTC.

In its sample, this clone was seen a few times. This CDR3 is also generated by other DNA sequences in the sample. The chain combines TRBV6-1 with TRBJ1-3; D remains ambiguous. V was shortened by 1 base and J by 1 base, with 5 bases between the two germline ends. From germline, CDR1 is MNHNS and CDR2 SASEGT. The CDR3 contains 14 residues. The CDR3 spells CASSEGGSGNTIYF. CDR3 DNA sequence: TGTGCCAGCAGTGAAGGAGGGTCTGGAAACACCATATATTTT.

This clone was seen a few times. V and J are TRBV28 and TRBJ2-7; 7 bases line up with TRBD1. Per germline, CDR1 MDHEN and CDR2 SYDVKM. Trimming removed 5 bases from V and 3 bases from J; junction bases left unmatched: 7. The CDR3 loop spans 14 amino acids. The CDR3 coding sequence is TGTGCCAGCAGTCCGATGGGACAGTACTACGAGCAGTACTTC. This gives the protein CASSPMGQYYEQYF.

The sample holds a few counts of this clone. The chain has TRBV19 and TRBJ1-2; 8 nucleotides match TRBD1. Germline V gene sequence: CDR1 LNHDA, CDR2 SQIVND (reference sequence). This CDR3 comprises 14 residues. The junction had 7 bases not matched to a gene; V was cut back by 6 bases and J by 4 bases. CDR3 in DNA: TGTGCCAGTAGCAACCCCGGACAGGGCTATGGCTACACCTTC. This sequence encodes CASSNPGQGYGYTF.

The chain employs TRBV14 and TRBJ1-5; no reliable D call. The CDR3 covers 15 residues. Trimming removed 4 bases at V and 2 bases at J, with 12 bases between. CDR1 and CDR2 from the germline V gene are SGHDN and FVKESK. CDR3 DNA sequence: TGTGCCAGCAGCCGATGGCAGAGGGGCAATCAGCCCCAGCATTTT. Translating it yields CASSRWQRGNQPQHF.

A few counts support this clone. The chain is built from TRBV2 and TRBJ2-1, with 7 bases that match TRBD2. The J segment lost 2 bases and the V segment lost 6 bases, leaving 7 bases of the junction unmatched. Germline values: CDR1 SNHLY, CDR2 FYNNEI. The CDR3 loop spans 15 amino acids. This chain's CDR3 is CASSPPSGTYNEQFF. The CDR3 nucleotides read TGTGCCAGCAGCCCCCCTAGCGGAACCTACAATGAGCAGTTCTTC.

This clone was seen a handful of times. This chain uses TRBV19 with TRBJ2-1; TRBD1 matches 10 bases. Trimming removed 6 bases from V and 6 bases from J; junction bases left unmatched: 11. The germline V gene has CDR1 LNHDA and CDR2 SQIVND (reference sequence). This CDR3 region has 16 residues. The CDR3 sequence is CASSTPGQGIVNEQFF. DNA for the CDR3: TGTGCCAGTAGCACTCCGGGACAGGGGATTGTCAATGAGCAGTTCTTC. The full variable domain, completed using reference TRBV19 and TRBJ2-1, is DGGITQSPKYLFRKEGQNVTLSCEQNLNHDAMYWYRQDPGQGLRLIYYSQIVNDFQKGDIAEGYSVSREKKESFPLTVTSAQKNPTAFYLCASSTPGQGIVNEQFFGPGTRLTVL.

V and J are TRBV2 and TRBJ1-2; a possible D gene is TRBD1 (6 bases). Germline CDR1 is SNHLY and CDR2 is FYNNEI. This CDR3 is 15 amino acids long. V was pared by 3 bases and J by 0 bases, with 11 bases between. The CDR3 region is CASSDTGLTNYGYTF. CDR3 nucleotide sequence: TGTGCCAGCAGTGATACAGGGCTTACTAACTATGGCTACACCTTC. The full variable domain, its missing parts supplied by reference TRBV2 and TRBJ1-2, is EPEVTQTPSHQVTQMGQEVILRCVPISNHLYFYWYRQILGQKVEFLVSFYNNEISEKSEIFDDQFSVERPDGSNFTLKIRSTKLEDSAMYFCASSDTGLTNYGYTFGSGTRLTVV.

The CDR3 region has the DNA TGTGCCAGCAGAGGGGGCGTCATCCCTAGCACAGATACGCAGTATTTT. It specifies CASRGGVIPSTDTQYF. The chain uses TRBV5-6 and TRBJ2-3, with 7 bases that match TRBD1. The CDR3 extends over 16 amino acids. The V and J ends lost 5 bases and 0 bases, in that order; junction bases with no gene match: 9. Germline lookup yields CDR1 SGHDT and CDR2 YYEEEE.

The J gene is TRBJ2-5, the V gene TRBV5-1, with 9 bases identical to TRBD2. CDR1 SGHRS and CDR2 YFSETQ come from the germline V gene. Trimming took 3 bases from V and 5 from J; bases not matched to a gene: 8. This CDR3 is 15 amino acids long. DNA of the CDR3: TGCGCCAGCAGCTGGCGAGGACTAGCGCGGGAGACCCAGTACTTC. Translating gives CASSWRGLARETQYF.

In its sample, this clone was seen a few times. The V call is TRBV30, the J call TRBJ2-5; 7 nucleotides match TRBD1. J lost 5 bases, V lost 7 bases, and 13 bases had no gene match. CDR1 and CDR2 (germline): GTSNPN, SVGIG (reference sequence). The CDR3 runs to 14 residues. The CDR3, as DNA: TGTGCCTCAAACCGGGACAGCCCCCGGGAGACCCAGTACTTC. Amino acid sequence: CASNRDSPRETQYF.

The chain employs TRBV11-2 and TRBJ2-7, with 7 bases lining up with TRBD1. CDR3 length: 15 amino acids. Trimming cost V 1 base and J 4 bases; bases outside gene matches: 7. Germline V CDR1 and CDR2: SGHAT, FQNNGV. The CDR3 coding sequence is TGTGCCAGCAGCTTAGGGCCGGGACAGCAATACGAGCAGTACTTC. Protein sequence: CASSLGPGQQYEQYF. The full variable domain, in which reference TRBV11-2 and TRBJ2-7 provide the parts outside the CDR3, is EAGVAQSPRYKIIEKRQSVAFWCNPISGHATLYWYQQILGQGPKLLIQFQNNGVVDDSQLPKDRFSAERLKGVDSTLKIQPAKLEDSAVYLCASSLGPGQQYEQYFGPGTRLTVT.

This clone was seen more than once but under ten times. This chain links TRBV19 with TRBJ2-1, with TRBD2 matching over 9 bases. Germline CDR1 and CDR2: LNHDA and SQIVND (reference sequence). V dropped 9 bases and J dropped 4; count of bases not matched to a gene: 7. The CDR3 covers 14 residues. The CDR3 reads CASRPSGAYNEQFF. The CDR3 DNA is TGTGCCAGCCGACCTAGCGGGGCGTACAATGAGCAGTTCTTC.